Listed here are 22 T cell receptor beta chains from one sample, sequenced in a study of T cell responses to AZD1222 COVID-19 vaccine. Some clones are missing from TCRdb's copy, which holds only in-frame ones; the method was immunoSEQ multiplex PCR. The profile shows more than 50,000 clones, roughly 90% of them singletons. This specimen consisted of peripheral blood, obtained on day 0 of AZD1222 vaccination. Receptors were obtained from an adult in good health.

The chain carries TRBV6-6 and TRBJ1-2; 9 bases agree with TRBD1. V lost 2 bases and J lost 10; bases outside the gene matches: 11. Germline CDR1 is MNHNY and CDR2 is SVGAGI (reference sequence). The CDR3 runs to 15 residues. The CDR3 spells CASSYLPTTGGNYTF. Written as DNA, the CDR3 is TGTGCCAGCAGTTACCTACCGACGACAGGGGGAAACTACACCTTC.

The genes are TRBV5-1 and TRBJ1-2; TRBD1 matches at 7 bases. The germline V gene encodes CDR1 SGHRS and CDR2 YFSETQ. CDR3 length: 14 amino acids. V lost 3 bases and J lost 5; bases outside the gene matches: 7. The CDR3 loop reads CASSSGTVRYGYTF. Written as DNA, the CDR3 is TGCGCCAGCAGCTCAGGGACAGTGAGGTATGGCTACACCTTC.

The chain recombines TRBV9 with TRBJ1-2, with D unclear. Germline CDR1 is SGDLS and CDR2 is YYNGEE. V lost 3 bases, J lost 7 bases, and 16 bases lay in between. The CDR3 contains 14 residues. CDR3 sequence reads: CASSASGAVVGYTF. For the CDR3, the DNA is TGTGCCAGCAGCGCCTCCGGAGCGGTAGTTGGCTACACCTTC.

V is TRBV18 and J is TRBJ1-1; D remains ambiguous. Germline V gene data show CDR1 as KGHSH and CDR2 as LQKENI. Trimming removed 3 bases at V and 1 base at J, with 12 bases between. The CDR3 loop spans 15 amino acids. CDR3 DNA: TGTGCCAGCTCACCTCAAAACACTTGGAACACTGAAGCTTTCTTT. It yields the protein CASSPQNTWNTEAFF.

Here the CDR3 reads CASSTPRGQNYGYTF. CDR3 sequence (DNA): TGTGCCAGCAGCACCCCACGGGGTCAGAACTATGGCTACACCTTC. V gene TRBV6-5 combines with J gene TRBJ1-2; the D is unclear. Trimming pared 6 bases from V and 2 bases from J, leaving 16 bases between. Looked up from germline, CDR1 is MNHEY and CDR2 is SVGAGI. The CDR3 spans 15 residues.

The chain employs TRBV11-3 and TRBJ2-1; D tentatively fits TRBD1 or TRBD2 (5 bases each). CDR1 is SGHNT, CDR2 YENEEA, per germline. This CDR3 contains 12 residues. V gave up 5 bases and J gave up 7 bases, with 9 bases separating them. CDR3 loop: CASSPEGNEQFF. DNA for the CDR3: TGTGCCAGCAGCCCTGAGGGGAATGAGCAGTTCTTC.

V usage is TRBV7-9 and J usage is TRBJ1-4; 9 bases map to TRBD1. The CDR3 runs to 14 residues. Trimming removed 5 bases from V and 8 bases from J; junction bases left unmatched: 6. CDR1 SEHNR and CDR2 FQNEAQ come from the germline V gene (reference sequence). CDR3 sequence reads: CASSLRQGGEKLFF. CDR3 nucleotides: TGTGCCAGCAGCCTCCGACAGGGGGGGGAAAAACTGTTTTTT.

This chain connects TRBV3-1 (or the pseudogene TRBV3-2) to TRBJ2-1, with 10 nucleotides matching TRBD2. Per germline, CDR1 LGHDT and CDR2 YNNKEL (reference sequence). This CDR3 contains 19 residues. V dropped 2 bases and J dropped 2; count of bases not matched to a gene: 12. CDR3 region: CASSQWSSGGRKAYNEQFF. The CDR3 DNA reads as TGTGCCAGCAGCCAATGGTCTAGCGGGGGCCGGAAGGCCTACAATGAGCAGTTCTTC.

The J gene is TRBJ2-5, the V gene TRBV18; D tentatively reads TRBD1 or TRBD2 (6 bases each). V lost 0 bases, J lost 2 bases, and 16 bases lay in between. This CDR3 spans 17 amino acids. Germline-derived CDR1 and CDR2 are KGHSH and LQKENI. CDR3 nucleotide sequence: TGTGCCAGCTCACCACCCGGGACCCGAGGGGGGCAAGAGACCCAGTACTTC. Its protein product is CASSPPGTRGGQETQYF.

CDR3 in amino acids: CASSENGLAGSEQYF. CDR3 DNA: TGTGCCAGCAGTGAAAACGGACTAGCGGGGAGCGAGCAGTACTTC. This chain connects TRBV2 to TRBJ2-7; TRBD2 aligns across 12 bases. Trimming removed 2 bases from V and 6 bases from J; junction bases left unmatched: 5. The CDR3 loop spans 15 amino acids. Germline V lookup: CDR1 SNHLY, CDR2 FYNNEI.

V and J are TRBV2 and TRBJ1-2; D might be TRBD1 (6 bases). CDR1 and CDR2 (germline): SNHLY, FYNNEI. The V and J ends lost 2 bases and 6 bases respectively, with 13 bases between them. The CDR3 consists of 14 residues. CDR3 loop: CASSETGGDDGYTF. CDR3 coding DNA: TGTGCCAGCAGTGAAACGGGGGGCGACGATGGCTACACCTTC.

In DNA form, the CDR3 reads TGTGCCTGGAGTGTATCAGCTAACTATGGCTACACCTTC. Its translation is CAWSVSANYGYTF. This sequence joins TRBV30 and TRBJ1-2; D gene ambiguous. Looked up from germline, CDR1 is GTSNPN and CDR2 is SVGIG (reference sequence). The CDR3 consists of 13 residues. V lost 0 bases to trimming and J lost 0 bases, with 5 bases between them.

The CDR3 loop reads CASTRWTGGTEAFF. In nucleotides, the CDR3 is TGTGCCAGCACCCGTTGGACAGGCGGCACTGAAGCTTTCTTT. The rearrangement joins TRBV21-1 to TRBJ1-1; the table's D call of TRBD1 was not tested on the DNA. TRBV21-1 is listed as a pseudogene. The CDR3 extends over 14 amino acids.

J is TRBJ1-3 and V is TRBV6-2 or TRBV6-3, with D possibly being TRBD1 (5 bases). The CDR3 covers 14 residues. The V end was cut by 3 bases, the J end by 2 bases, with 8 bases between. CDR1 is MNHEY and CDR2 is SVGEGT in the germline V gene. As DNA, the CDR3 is TGTGCCAGCAGTTATTCAGGGACTGGAAACACCATATATTTT. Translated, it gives CASSYSGTGNTIYF.

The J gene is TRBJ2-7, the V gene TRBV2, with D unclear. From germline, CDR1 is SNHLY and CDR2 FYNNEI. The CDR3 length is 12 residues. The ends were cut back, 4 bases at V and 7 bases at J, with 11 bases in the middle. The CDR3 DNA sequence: TGTGCCAGCAGTGTTCTGGGGTTGGAGCAGTACTTC. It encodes CASSVLGLEQYF.

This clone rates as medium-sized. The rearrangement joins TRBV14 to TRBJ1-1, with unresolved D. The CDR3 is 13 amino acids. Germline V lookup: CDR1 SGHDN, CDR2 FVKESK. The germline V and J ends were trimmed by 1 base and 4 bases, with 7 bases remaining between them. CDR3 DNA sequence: TGTGCCAGCAGCCAAGGCACGGGCACTGAAGCTTTCTTT. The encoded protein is CASSQGTGTEAFF.

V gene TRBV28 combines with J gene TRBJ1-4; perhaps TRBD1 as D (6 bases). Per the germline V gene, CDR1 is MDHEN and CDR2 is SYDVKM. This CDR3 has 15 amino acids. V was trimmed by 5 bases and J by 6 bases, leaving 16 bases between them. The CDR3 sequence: CASSTRTARHEKLFF. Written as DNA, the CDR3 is TGTGCCAGCAGTACCCGGACAGCACGACATGAAAAACTGTTTTTT.

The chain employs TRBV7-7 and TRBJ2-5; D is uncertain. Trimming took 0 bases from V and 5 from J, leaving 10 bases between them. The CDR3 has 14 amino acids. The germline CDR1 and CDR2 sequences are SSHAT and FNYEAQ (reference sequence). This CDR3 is CASSLAPFGETQYF. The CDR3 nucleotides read TGTGCCAGCAGCTTAGCCCCCTTTGGGGAGACCCAGTACTTC.

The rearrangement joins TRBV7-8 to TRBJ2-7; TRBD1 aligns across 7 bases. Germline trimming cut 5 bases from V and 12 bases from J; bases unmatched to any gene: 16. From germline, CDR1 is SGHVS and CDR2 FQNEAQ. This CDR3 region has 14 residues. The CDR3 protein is CASSPELGQPWGYF. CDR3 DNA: TGTGCCAGCAGCCCCGAGCTGGGACAGCCTTGGGGGTACTTC. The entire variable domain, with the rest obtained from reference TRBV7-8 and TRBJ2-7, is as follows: GAGVSQSPRYKVAKRGQDVALRCDPISGHVSLFWYQQALGQGPEFLTYFQNEAQLDKSGLPSDRFFAERPEGSVSTLKIQRTQQEDSAVYLCASSPELGQPWGYFGPGTRLTVT.

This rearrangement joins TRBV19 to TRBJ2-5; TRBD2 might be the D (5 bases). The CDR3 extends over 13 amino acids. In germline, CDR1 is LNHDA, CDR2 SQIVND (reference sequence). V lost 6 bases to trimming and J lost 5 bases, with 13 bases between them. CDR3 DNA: TGTGCCAGTAGCCAGGACTGGCGGGAGACCCAGTACTTC. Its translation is CASSQDWRETQYF.

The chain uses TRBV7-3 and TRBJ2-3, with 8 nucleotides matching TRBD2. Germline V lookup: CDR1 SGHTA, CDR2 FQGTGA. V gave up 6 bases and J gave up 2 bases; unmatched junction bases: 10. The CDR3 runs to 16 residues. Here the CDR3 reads CASSPPQRGITDTQYF. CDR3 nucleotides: TGTGCCAGCAGTCCCCCCCAGCGGGGGATCACAGATACGCAGTATTTT.

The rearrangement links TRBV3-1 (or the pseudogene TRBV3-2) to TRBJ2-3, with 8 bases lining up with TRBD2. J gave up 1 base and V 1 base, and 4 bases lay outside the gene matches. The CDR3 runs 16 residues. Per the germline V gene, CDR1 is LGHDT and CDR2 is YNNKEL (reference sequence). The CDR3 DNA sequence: TGTGCCAGCAGCCAAGTCTGGCGGGGGGGCACAGATACGCAGTATTTT. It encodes CASSQVWRGGTDTQYF.